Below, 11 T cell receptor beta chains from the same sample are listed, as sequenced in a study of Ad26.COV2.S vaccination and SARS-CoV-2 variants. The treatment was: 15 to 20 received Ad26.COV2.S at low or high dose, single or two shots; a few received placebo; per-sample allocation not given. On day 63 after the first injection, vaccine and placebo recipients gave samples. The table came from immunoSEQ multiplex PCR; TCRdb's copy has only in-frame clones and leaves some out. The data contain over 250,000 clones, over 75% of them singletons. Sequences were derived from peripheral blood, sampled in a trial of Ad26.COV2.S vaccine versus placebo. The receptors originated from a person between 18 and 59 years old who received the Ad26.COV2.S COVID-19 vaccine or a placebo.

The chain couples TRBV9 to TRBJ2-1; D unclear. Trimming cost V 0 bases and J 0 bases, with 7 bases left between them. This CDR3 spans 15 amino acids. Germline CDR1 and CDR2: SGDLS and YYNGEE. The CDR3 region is CASSVAGNSYNEQFF. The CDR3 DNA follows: TGTGCCAGCAGCGTAGCTGGAAACTCCTACAATGAGCAGTTCTTC.

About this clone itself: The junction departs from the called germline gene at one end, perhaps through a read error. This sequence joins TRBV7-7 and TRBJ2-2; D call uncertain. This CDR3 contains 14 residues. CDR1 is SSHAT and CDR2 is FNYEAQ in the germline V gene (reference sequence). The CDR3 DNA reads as TGTGCTAGCAGCTTAGCCGAGAACACCGGGGAGCTGTTTTTT. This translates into CASSLAENTGELFF.

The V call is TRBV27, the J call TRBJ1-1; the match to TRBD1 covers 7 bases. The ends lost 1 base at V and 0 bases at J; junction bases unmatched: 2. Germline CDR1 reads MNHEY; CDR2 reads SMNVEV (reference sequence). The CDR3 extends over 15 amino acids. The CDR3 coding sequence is TGTGCCAGCAGTTTATACAGGGGCATGAACACTGAAGCTTTCTTT. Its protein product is CASSLYRGMNTEAFF.

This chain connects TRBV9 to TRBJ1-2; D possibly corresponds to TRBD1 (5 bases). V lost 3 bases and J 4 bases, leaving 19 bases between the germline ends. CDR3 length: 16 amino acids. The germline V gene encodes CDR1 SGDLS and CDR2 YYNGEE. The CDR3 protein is CASSGRRASGGYGYTF. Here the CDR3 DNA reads TGTGCCAGCAGCGGCCGGCGGGCCTCCGGGGGCTATGGCTACACCTTC.

The CDR3 spells CASSLGGPVTDTQYF. CDR3 nucleotide sequence: TGTGCCAGCAGCTTAGGGGGCCCAGTCACAGATACGCAGTATTTT. V usage is TRBV11-2 and J usage is TRBJ2-3; a weak D match, TRBD1 (5 bases). The CDR3 spans 15 residues. CDR1 and CDR2 from the germline V gene are SGHAT and FQNNGV. Trimming cost V 1 base and J 2 bases, with 10 bases left between them. The full variable domain, rest sourced from reference TRBV11-2 and TRBJ2-3, is EAGVAQSPRYKIIEKRQSVAFWCNPISGHATLYWYQQILGQGPKLLIQFQNNGVVDDSQLPKDRFSAERLKGVDSTLKIQPAKLEDSAVYLCASSLGGPVTDTQYFGPGTRLTVL.

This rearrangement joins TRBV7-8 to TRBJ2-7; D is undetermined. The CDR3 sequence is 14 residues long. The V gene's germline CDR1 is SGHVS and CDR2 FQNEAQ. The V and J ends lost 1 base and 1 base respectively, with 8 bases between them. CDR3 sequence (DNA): TGTGCCAGCAGCTTAGGTCGGCAGTCCTACGAGCAGTACTTC. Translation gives CASSLGRQSYEQYF.

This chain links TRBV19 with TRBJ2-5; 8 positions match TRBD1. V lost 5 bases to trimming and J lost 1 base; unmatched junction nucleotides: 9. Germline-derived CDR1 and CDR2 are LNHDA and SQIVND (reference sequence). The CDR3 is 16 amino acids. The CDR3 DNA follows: TGTGCCAGTAGTCTTACCCCCCAGGGGGCCCAAGAGACCCAGTACTTC. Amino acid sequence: CASSLTPQGAQETQYF.

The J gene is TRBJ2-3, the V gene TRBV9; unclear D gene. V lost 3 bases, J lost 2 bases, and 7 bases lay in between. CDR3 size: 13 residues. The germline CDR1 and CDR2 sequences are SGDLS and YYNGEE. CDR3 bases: TGTGCCAGCAGCGCGGGTACCACAGATACGCAGTATTTT. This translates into CASSAGTTDTQYF.

The CDR3 DNA follows: TGTGCCATCAGTGAGCCCATCGGTGAGCAGTTCTTC. Protein: CAISEPIGEQFF. The chain combines TRBV10-3 with TRBJ2-1; no clear D. This CDR3 is built from 12 residues. V lost 2 bases and J 9 bases, leaving 8 bases between the germline ends. Germline CDR1 reads ENHRY; CDR2 reads SYGVKD.

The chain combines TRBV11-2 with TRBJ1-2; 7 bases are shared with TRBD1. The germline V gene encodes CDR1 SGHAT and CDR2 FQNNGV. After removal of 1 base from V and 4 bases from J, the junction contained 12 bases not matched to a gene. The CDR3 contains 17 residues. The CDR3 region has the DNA TGTGCCAGCAGCTTAGTCATTAGACGAGGACAGGTCTATGGCTACACCTTC. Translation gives CASSLVIRRGQVYGYTF.

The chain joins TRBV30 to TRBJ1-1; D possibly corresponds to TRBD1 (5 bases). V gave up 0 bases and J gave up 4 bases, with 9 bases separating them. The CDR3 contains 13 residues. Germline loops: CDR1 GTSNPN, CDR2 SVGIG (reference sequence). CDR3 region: CAWSVAGGTEAFF. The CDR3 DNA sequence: TGTGCCTGGAGTGTAGCGGGGGGCACTGAAGCTTTCTTT.